This TCR beta chain was sequenced in a study of blood T cell repertoires in COVID-19. Here immunoSEQ multiplex PCR was the method, and the copy in TCRdb shows in-frame clones only, minus some. The sample carries tens of thousands of clones, roughly 87% recorded once. Sequencing was done on a sample of peripheral blood. This clonotype was sampled from a woman in her fifties or sixties with acute or convalescent COVID-19.

The CDR3, as DNA: TGTGCCAGCAGTGAATACAGGCAAGAGACCCAGTACTTC. Its translation: CASSEYRQETQYF. The chain uses TRBV2 and TRBJ2-5, with TRBD1 as a possible D gene (5 bases). V gave up 2 bases and J gave up 2 bases, with 6 bases separating them. This CDR3 region has 13 residues. CDR1 SNHLY and CDR2 FYNNEI come from the germline V gene. The full variable domain, its missing parts supplied by reference TRBV2 and TRBJ2-5, is EPEVTQTPSHQVTQMGQEVILRCVPISNHLYFYWYRQILGQKVEFLVSFYNNEISEKSEIFDDQFSVERPDGSNFTLKIRSTKLEDSAMYFCASSEYRQETQYFGPGTRLLVL.